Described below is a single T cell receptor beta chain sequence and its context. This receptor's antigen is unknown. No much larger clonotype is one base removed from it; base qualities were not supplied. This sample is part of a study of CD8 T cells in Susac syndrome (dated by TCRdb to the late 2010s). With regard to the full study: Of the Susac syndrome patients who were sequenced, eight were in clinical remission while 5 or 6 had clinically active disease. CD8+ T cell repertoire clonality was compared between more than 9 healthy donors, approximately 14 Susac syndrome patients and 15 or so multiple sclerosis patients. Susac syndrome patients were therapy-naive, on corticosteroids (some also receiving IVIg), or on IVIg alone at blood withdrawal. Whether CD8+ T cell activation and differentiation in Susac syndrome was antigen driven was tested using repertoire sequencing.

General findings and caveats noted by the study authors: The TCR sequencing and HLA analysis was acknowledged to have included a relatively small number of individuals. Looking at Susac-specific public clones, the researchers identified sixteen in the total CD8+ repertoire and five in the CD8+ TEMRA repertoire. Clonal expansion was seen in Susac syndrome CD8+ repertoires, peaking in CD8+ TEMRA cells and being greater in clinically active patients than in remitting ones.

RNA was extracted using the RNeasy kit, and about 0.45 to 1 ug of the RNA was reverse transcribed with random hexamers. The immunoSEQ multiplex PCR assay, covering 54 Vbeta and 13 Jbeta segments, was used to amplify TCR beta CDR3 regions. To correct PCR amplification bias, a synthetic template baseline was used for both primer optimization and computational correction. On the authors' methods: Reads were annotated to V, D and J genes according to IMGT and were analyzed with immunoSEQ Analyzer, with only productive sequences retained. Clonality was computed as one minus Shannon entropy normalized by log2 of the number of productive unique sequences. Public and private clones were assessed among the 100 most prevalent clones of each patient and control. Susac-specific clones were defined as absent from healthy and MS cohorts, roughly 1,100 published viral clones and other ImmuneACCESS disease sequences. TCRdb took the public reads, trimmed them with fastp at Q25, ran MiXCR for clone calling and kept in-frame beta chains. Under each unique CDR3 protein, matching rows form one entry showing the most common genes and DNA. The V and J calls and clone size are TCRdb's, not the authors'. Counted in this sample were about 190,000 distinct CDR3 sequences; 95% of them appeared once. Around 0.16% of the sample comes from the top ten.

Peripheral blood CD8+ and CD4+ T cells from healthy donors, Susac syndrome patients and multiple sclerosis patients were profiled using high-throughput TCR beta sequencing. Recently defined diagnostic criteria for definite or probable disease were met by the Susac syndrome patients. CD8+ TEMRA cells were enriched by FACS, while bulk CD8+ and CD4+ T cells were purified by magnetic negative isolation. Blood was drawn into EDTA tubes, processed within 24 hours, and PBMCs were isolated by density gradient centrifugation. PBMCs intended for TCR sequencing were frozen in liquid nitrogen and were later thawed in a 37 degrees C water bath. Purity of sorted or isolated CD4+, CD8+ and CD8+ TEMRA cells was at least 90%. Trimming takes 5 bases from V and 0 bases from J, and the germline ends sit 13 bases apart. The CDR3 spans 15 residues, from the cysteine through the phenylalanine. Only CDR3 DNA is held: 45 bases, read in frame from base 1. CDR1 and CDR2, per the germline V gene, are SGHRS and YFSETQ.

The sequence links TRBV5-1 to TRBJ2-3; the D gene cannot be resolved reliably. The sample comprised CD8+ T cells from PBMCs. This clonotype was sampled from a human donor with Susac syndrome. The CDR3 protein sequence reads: CASSFVPTSTDTQYF. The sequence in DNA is TGCGCCAGCAGTTTTGTACCCACCAGCACAGATACGCAGTATTTT. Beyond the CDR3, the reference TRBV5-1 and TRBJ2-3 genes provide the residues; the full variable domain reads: KAGVTQTPRYLIKTRGQQVTLSCSPISGHRSVSWYQQTPGQGLQFLFEYFSETQRNKGNFPGRFSGRQFSNSRSEMNVSTLELGDSALYLCASSFVPTSTDTQYFGPGTRLTVL.